The next 14 T cell receptor beta chains were all read from a single sample in a study of T cell changes during pregnancy in multiple sclerosis. The table came from immunoSEQ multiplex PCR; TCRdb's copy has only in-frame clones and leaves some out. This table has around 40,000 clones, more than 90% appearing once. The sample in question was CD4+ T cells from peripheral blood mononuclear cells, obtained in the second trimester of pregnancy. These receptors came from a female donor in good health, enrolled as a control in a pregnancy study.

The chain recombines TRBV2 with TRBJ2-1, with TRBD1 matching 7 bases. The CDR3 sequence is 16 residues long. Germline V gene data show CDR1 as SNHLY and CDR2 as FYNNEI. V trimming: 5 bases; J trimming: 3 bases; junction bases outside the gene matches: 10. CDR3 DNA: TGTGCCAGCAGTCCATCTCAGACAGGGAACTACAATGAGCAGTTCTTC. Residues: CASSPSQTGNYNEQFF. Drawing the rest from reference TRBV2 and TRBJ2-1, the complete variable domain is EPEVTQTPSHQVTQMGQEVILRCVPISNHLYFYWYRQILGQKVEFLVSFYNNEISEKSEIFDDQFSVERPDGSNFTLKIRSTKLEDSAMYFCASSPSQTGNYNEQFFGPGTRLTVL.

The chain is built from TRBV4-2 and TRBJ2-1; 11 nucleotides agree with TRBD2. CDR1 and CDR2 (germline): LGHNA, YNFKEQ. Germline trimming cut 4 bases from V and 4 bases from J; bases unmatched to any gene: 12. The CDR3 has 18 residues. The CDR3 DNA follows: TGTGCCAGCAGCCTTTCAGTTAGCGGGGGGGCTAGTTACAATGAGCAGTTCTTC. It translates to CASSLSVSGGASYNEQFF.

The chain links TRBV6-1 to TRBJ2-1; D is perhaps TRBD1 (6 bases). Germline CDR1 is MNHNS and CDR2 is SASEGT. This CDR3 is built from 15 residues. V lost 7 bases and J 6 bases, leaving 19 bases between the germline ends. As DNA, the CDR3 is TGTGCCAGCACTATCGACAGGATGGGTGGCAATGAGCAGTTCTTC. As protein: CASTIDRMGGNEQFF.

The genes are TRBV18 and TRBJ1-4; no definite D call. This CDR3 is built from 15 residues. V was pared by 2 bases and J by 4 bases, with 11 bases between. Per the germline V gene, CDR1 is KGHSH and CDR2 is LQKENI. The CDR3: CASSPGGYGNEKLFF. DNA for the CDR3: TGTGCCAGCTCACCAGGCGGTTATGGTAATGAAAAACTGTTTTTT.

This clone was seen more than once but under ten times. CDR3 sequence (DNA): TGTGCCAGCCGCGGACAGTCCAATCAGCCCCAGCATTTT. Translated: CASRGQSNQPQHF. The V call is TRBV5-8, the J call TRBJ1-5; tentative D call: TRBD1 (6 bases). The germline V and J ends were trimmed by 7 bases and 3 bases, with 11 bases remaining between them. The CDR3 spans 13 residues. CDR1 is SGHTS, CDR2 YDEGEE, per germline.

The rearrangement joins TRBV2 to TRBJ2-3; D uncertain. V was cut by 7 bases and J by 2 bases, with 16 bases left in between. Germline V gene lookup returns CDR1 SNHLY and CDR2 FYNNEI. The CDR3 covers 15 residues. As DNA, the CDR3 is TGTGCCAGCACGCTGCGGCCATCCGACACAGATACGCAGTATTTT. As protein: CASTLRPSDTDTQYF. The whole variable domain, filled in from reference TRBV2 and TRBJ2-3, reads EPEVTQTPSHQVTQMGQEVILRCVPISNHLYFYWYRQILGQKVEFLVSFYNNEISEKSEIFDDQFSVERPDGSNFTLKIRSTKLEDSAMYFCASTLRPSDTDTQYFGPGTRLTVL.

V usage is TRBV7-3 and J usage is TRBJ2-5, with TRBD1 identical over 8 bases. The V and J ends lost 2 bases and 5 bases, in that order; junction bases with no gene match: 10. The germline V gene has CDR1 SGHTA and CDR2 FQGTGA. The CDR3 covers 16 residues. The CDR3 sequence is CASSLSAGGRVETQYF. CDR3 DNA sequence: TGTGCCAGCAGCTTATCCGCAGGGGGCCGGGTTGAGACCCAGTACTTC.

A single count supports this clone. The chain links TRBV6-5 to TRBJ2-2; the D gene is possibly TRBD2 (5 bases). This CDR3 comprises 12 residues. Germline CDR1 MNHEY, CDR2 SVGAGI. V lost 7 bases to trimming and J lost 6 bases, with 9 bases between them. The DNA for the CDR3 is TGTGCCAGCACCGGGATCTCCGGGGAGCTGTTTTTT. As protein: CASTGISGELFF.

V and J are TRBV7-3 and TRBJ1-2; TRBD1 might be the D (5 bases). The CDR3 runs 14 residues. The V end lost 1 base, the J end lost 2 bases, and 8 bases lay between the germline ends. CDR1 and CDR2 from the germline V gene are SGHTA and FQGTGA. CDR3 protein: CASSLRPGNYGYTF. The CDR3, as DNA: TGTGCCAGCAGCTTAAGACCAGGGAACTATGGCTACACCTTC.

This chain uses TRBV21-1 with TRBJ1-1. TRBV21-1 is noted as a pseudogene. This CDR3 has 15 residues. CDR3 in amino acids: CASSKVGGLNTEAFF. Here the CDR3 DNA reads TGTGCCAGCAGCAAAGTGGGGGGTTTGAACACTGAAGCTTTCTTT.

V gene TRBV5-4 combines with J gene TRBJ1-2; D call uncertain. Germline CDR1 is SGHNT and CDR2 is YYREEE (reference sequence). The CDR3 runs 13 residues. The V end was cut by 5 bases, the J end by 2 bases, with 10 bases between. CDR3 DNA: TGTGCCAGCAGGTCAGACACGAACTATGGCTACACCTTC. Amino acids: CASRSDTNYGYTF. Looking up the rest from reference TRBV5-4 and TRBJ1-2 gives the full variable domain: ETGVTQSPTHLIKTRGQQVTLRCSSQSGHNTVSWYQQALGQGPQFIFQYYREEENGRGNFPPRFSGLQFPNYSSELNVNALELDDSALYLCASRSDTNYGYTFGSGTRLTVV.

This clone occurred a few times. The genes are TRBV6-5 and TRBJ1-2; 8 bases fit TRBD1. The CDR3 is 12 amino acids. The germline V gene has CDR1 MNHEY and CDR2 SVGAGI. V shed 8 bases, J shed 8 bases, and the junction held 7 bases outside the gene matches. In DNA, the CDR3 is TGTGCCAGCTCGGACAGGGTCGGGGGCTACACCTTC. Its translation: CASSDRVGGYTF.

The chain couples TRBV28 to TRBJ2-3, with D tentatively TRBD1 (7 bases). CDR3 length: 16 amino acids. V was trimmed by 7 bases and J by 4 bases, leaving 21 bases between them. CDR1 and CDR2 from the germline V gene are MDHEN and SYDVKM. The CDR3 DNA reads as TGTGCCAGCACTTCCCAGGGGGGCGGGTTCGCAGATACGCAGTATTTT. Translating gives CASTSQGGGFADTQYF.

This chain links TRBV5-1 with TRBJ2-1; D perhaps matches TRBD1 (6 bases). Germline-derived CDR1 and CDR2 are SGHRS and YFSETQ. Deletions cut 0 bases from V and 4 bases from J, with 8 bases between. The CDR3 spans 14 residues. The CDR3 spells CASSLGQEYNEQFF. CDR3 nucleotide sequence: TGCGCCAGCAGCTTGGGACAGGAGTACAATGAGCAGTTCTTC.